These 32 T cell receptor beta chains share one sample of origin, sequenced in a study of cytotoxic CD8 clonotypes in ibrutinib-treated CLL. Here immunoSEQ multiplex PCR was the method, and the copy in TCRdb shows in-frame clones only, minus some. The table records about 68,000 clones, 68% of them present only once. The sequencing used PBMCs, collected after 12 months of ibrutinib treatment. The source of these receptors is a human donor with chronic lymphocytic leukemia.

This chain joins TRBV27 and TRBJ2-5, with 7 bases fitting TRBD1. The V and J ends lost 3 bases and 10 bases, in that order; junction bases with no gene match: 5. This CDR3 contains 12 residues. From germline, CDR1 is MNHEY and CDR2 SMNVEV (reference sequence). The CDR3 DNA reads as TGTGCCAGCAGTTTCCCAGGGGGAATCCAGTACTTC. Translation gives CASSFPGGIQYF.

The rearrangement links TRBV4-2 to TRBJ1-1, with D uncertain. The CDR3 spans 15 residues. Germline loops: CDR1 LGHNA, CDR2 YNFKEQ. V lost 2 bases, J lost 0 bases, and 10 bases lay in between. Written as DNA, the CDR3 is TGTGCCAGCAGCCAACTAGGACGGGTGAACACTGAAGCTTTCTTT. Translated: CASSQLGRVNTEAFF.

The chain has TRBV4-3 and TRBJ2-1; perhaps TRBD1 as D (6 bases). Between the trimmed V and J ends, which lost 3 bases and 5 bases, there was a span of 11 bases. Per the germline V gene, CDR1 is LGHNA and CDR2 is YSLEER. This CDR3 region has 14 residues. This CDR3 is CASSQSGTNNEQFF. The CDR3 DNA reads as TGCGCCAGCAGCCAGTCCGGGACAAACAATGAGCAGTTCTTC.

This clone showed up just a few times. J is TRBJ2-5 and V is TRBV9; D might be TRBD1 (5 bases). The germline V gene encodes CDR1 SGDLS and CDR2 YYNGEE. Deletions cut 3 bases from V and 5 bases from J, with 17 bases between. The CDR3 has 15 amino acids. The CDR3 is CASSATRQPGETQYF. The CDR3 coding sequence is TGTGCCAGCAGCGCCACTCGGCAGCCAGGGGAGACCCAGTACTTC.

J is TRBJ1-4 and V is TRBV7-9; 7 bases align to TRBD1. CDR1 and CDR2 (germline): SEHNR, FQNEAQ (reference sequence). Losses at the gene ends were 5 bases for V and 6 bases for J; bases not matched to a gene: 12. CDR3 size: 16 residues. This CDR3 is CASSKSRDSLYEKLFF. CDR3 nucleotides: TGTGCCAGCAGCAAATCCCGGGACAGCCTCTATGAAAAACTGTTTTTT. Looking up the rest from reference TRBV7-9 and TRBJ1-4 gives the full variable domain: DTGVSQNPRHKITKRGQNVTFRCDPISEHNRLYWYRQTLGQGPEFLTYFQNEAQLEKSRLLSDRFSAERPKGSFSTLEIQRTEQGDSAMYLCASSKSRDSLYEKLFFGSGTQLSVL.

The chain is built from TRBV7-2 and TRBJ1-3; possible D gene TRBD1, 5 bases. The V gene's germline CDR1 is SGHTA and CDR2 FQGNSA. The CDR3 is 15 residues long. Trimming took 7 bases from V and 0 from J, leaving 13 bases between them. Here the CDR3 DNA reads TGTGCCAGCACCCGAGGACACCTCTCTGGAAACACCATATATTTT. This gives the protein CASTRGHLSGNTIYF.

The J gene is TRBJ2-3, the V gene TRBV27, with no clear D. With 6 bases removed from V and 0 bases from J, the gap between germline ends came to 22 bases. CDR1 and CDR2 from the germline V gene are MNHEY and SMNVEV (reference sequence). This CDR3 comprises 18 residues. CDR3 nucleotides: TGTGCCAGCAGCGTTATCGGATTACCTAGTTCTAGCACAGATACGCAGTATTTT. As protein: CASSVIGLPSSSTDTQYF.

The rearrangement joins TRBV19 to TRBJ2-1; 8 nucleotides align to TRBD1. The CDR3 length is 14 residues. Germline assignment: CDR1 LNHDA and CDR2 SQIVND (reference sequence). J was trimmed by 8 bases and V by 3 bases; bases with no gene match: 6. The chain's CDR3 is CASSIRQGSHEQFF. CDR3 in DNA: TGTGCCAGTAGTATCCGACAGGGGTCGCATGAGCAGTTCTTC.

J is TRBJ2-1 and V is TRBV28; 12 nucleotides match TRBD1. Germline trimming cut 2 bases from V and 2 bases from J; bases unmatched to any gene: 10. From germline, CDR1 is MDHEN and CDR2 SYDVKM. CDR3 size: 19 residues. The CDR3 DNA reads as TGTGCCAGCAGTTTAGTCCCGGGACAGGGGGCCCGTACCTACAATGAGCAGTTCTTC. Translating gives CASSLVPGQGARTYNEQFF.

This rearrangement joins TRBV29-1 to TRBJ2-7, with 7 bases aligning to TRBD1. Per germline, CDR1 SQVTM and CDR2 ANQGSEA. The CDR3 spans 13 residues. Unmatched junction bases numbered 6, after V lost 4 bases and J lost 3 bases. CDR3 protein: CSVGTGQFYEQYF. CDR3 nucleotides: TGCAGCGTTGGGACGGGACAGTTCTACGAGCAGTACTTC.

The gene calls are TRBV30 and TRBJ1-2; 7 bases map to TRBD1. CDR3 length: 14 amino acids. J lost 6 bases, V lost 3 bases, and 10 bases had no gene match. The germline gives CDR1 GTSNPN, CDR2 SVGIG (reference sequence). CDR3 amino acids: CAWRRQGFMDGYTF. The CDR3 bases are TGTGCCTGGAGAAGACAGGGTTTTATGGATGGCTACACCTTC.

On this clone itself: Other DNA sequences in the same sample also yield this CDR3. This chain joins TRBV5-6 and TRBJ2-7, with D maybe TRBD1 (5 bases). This CDR3 is 12 amino acids long. Looked up from germline, CDR1 is SGHDT and CDR2 is YYEEEE. V lost 4 bases and J lost 6, with 11 bases in between. Here the CDR3 DNA reads TGTGCCAGCAGCCGAACAGGATCCGAGCAGTACTTC. This codes for CASSRTGSEQYF.

The V call is TRBV18, the J call TRBJ2-7, with 9 nucleotides matching TRBD1. J was trimmed by 5 bases and V by 2 bases; bases with no gene match: 7. The CDR3 is made up of 15 amino acids. Germline values: CDR1 KGHSH, CDR2 LQKENI. The DNA for the CDR3 is TGTGCCAGCTCACCATTAGTAACAGGGGGCGACGAGCAGTACTTC. Protein: CASSPLVTGGDEQYF.

The chain carries TRBV27 and TRBJ1-5, with 9 bases aligning to TRBD1. The junction had 4 bases not matched to a gene; V was cut back by 6 bases and J by 4 bases. The germline V gene encodes CDR1 MNHEY and CDR2 SMNVEV (reference sequence). CDR3 length: 14 amino acids. The CDR3, as DNA: TGTGCCAGCAGCCTAGGGACAGGGAATCAGCCCCAGCATTTT. This gives the protein CASSLGTGNQPQHF.

The CDR3 here is CASSLVPGADEQYF. CDR3 nucleotides: TGCGCCAGCAGCTTGGTTCCAGGGGCGGACGAGCAGTACTTC. V gene TRBV5-1 combines with J gene TRBJ2-7; a possible D gene is TRBD1 (6 bases). Trimming took off 0 bases at V and 5 bases at J, with 12 bases between the two ends. This CDR3 is built from 14 residues. Germline V CDR1 and CDR2: SGHRS, YFSETQ.

This clone was seen only once. This rearrangement joins TRBV5-5 to TRBJ1-2; unclear D gene. The CDR3 spans 12 residues. Trimming took 1 base from V and 4 from J, leaving 5 bases between them. The V gene's germline CDR1 is SGHKS and CDR2 YYEKEE (reference sequence). The chain's CDR3 is CASSLQLYGYTF. The CDR3 DNA is TGTGCCAGCAGCTTGCAGCTCTATGGCTACACCTTC.

V gene TRBV19 combines with J gene TRBJ2-1, with D perhaps matching TRBD1 (6 bases). CDR1 is LNHDA, CDR2 SQIVND, per germline (reference sequence). The CDR3 sequence is 16 residues long. Trimming removed 3 bases from V and 3 bases from J, with 15 bases in between. The CDR3 DNA sequence: TGTGCCAGTAGTATCTCGGGACACATGGACTACAATGAGCAGTTCTTC. This codes for CASSISGHMDYNEQFF.

The V gene is TRBV5-1, the J gene TRBJ2-7; 8 bases align to TRBD2. CDR1 and CDR2 (germline): SGHRS, YFSETQ. This CDR3 has 15 amino acids. With V trimmed by 2 bases and J by 0 bases, 4 bases remained unmatched. The CDR3 DNA reads TGCGCCAGCAGCTTCGGGGGGGCCAGCTCCTACGAGCAGTACTTC. It encodes CASSFGGASSYEQYF.

There are a few counts of this clone. This sequence joins TRBV6-6 and TRBJ1-2; 7 bases agree with TRBD1. CDR3 length: 14 amino acids. The germline gives CDR1 MNHNY, CDR2 SVGAGI (reference sequence). V lost 6 bases and J lost 5; bases outside the gene matches: 9. CDR3 sequence (DNA): TGTGCCAGCAGCCTCAGGGACAGCTCATATGGCTACACCTTC. The encoded protein is CASSLRDSSYGYTF.

The V call is TRBV7-2, the J call TRBJ2-7, with D possibly being TRBD1 (5 bases). CDR1 and CDR2 from the germline V gene are SGHTA and FQGNSA. V was shortened by 4 bases and J by 0 bases, with 10 bases between the two germline ends. This CDR3 is built from 14 residues. The CDR3 coding sequence is TGTGCCAGCAGCTACCGACAGACCTCCTACGAGCAGTACTTC. It yields the protein CASSYRQTSYEQYF.

This clone was found a few times. The chain links TRBV27 to TRBJ1-2; TRBD1 matches 9 bases. The V segment lost 5 bases and the J segment 6 bases; nucleotides outside the gene matches: 7. This CDR3 is built from 14 residues. Germline V gene lookup returns CDR1 MNHEY and CDR2 SMNVEV (reference sequence). CDR3 sequence: CASSPPGTGHGYTF. As DNA, the CDR3 is TGTGCCAGCAGTCCCCCAGGGACAGGGCATGGCTACACCTTC.

This rearrangement joins TRBV5-1 to TRBJ1-1, with TRBD1 matching 11 bases. The CDR3 contains 17 residues. The germline CDR1 and CDR2 sequences are SGHRS and YFSETQ. Trimming at V came to 4 bases and at J to 1 base, leaving 9 bases not matched to a gene. CDR3 sequence: CASSEWDRGFENTEAFF. The CDR3 region has the DNA TGCGCCAGCAGCGAATGGGACAGGGGGTTTGAGAACACTGAAGCTTTCTTT.

The chain couples TRBV15 to TRBJ2-5, with D possibly matching TRBD2 (6 bases). The V gene's germline CDR1 is LNHNV and CDR2 YYDKDF (reference sequence). There are 15 residues in the CDR3. The V end lost 5 bases, the J end lost 6 bases, and 19 bases lay between the germline ends. The CDR3: CATSSLTAGRKTQYF. In DNA form, the CDR3 reads TGTGCCACCAGCTCCCTAACCGCAGGGAGGAAGACCCAGTACTTC.

The chain employs TRBV9 and TRBJ2-3; 7 nucleotides agree with TRBD1. V was pared by 0 bases and J by 0 bases, with 7 bases of the junction left unmatched. The CDR3 loop spans 17 amino acids. Per the germline V gene, CDR1 is SGDLS and CDR2 is YYNGEE. The CDR3 DNA reads TGTGCCAGCAGCGTAGGATCGACAGGGCTCAGCACAGATACGCAGTATTTT. Its translation is CASSVGSTGLSTDTQYF.

This rearrangement joins TRBV5-4 to TRBJ1-3, with TRBD1 matching over 7 bases. Looked up from germline, CDR1 is SGHNT and CDR2 is YYREEE (reference sequence). With V trimmed by 1 base and J by 2 bases, 0 bases remained unmatched. The CDR3 extends over 14 amino acids. CDR3 in DNA: TGTGCCAGCAGCTTGAGGGGGCCTGGAAACACCATATATTTT. Encoded protein: CASSLRGPGNTIYF.

In its sample, this clone was seen a few times. This chain uses TRBV7-2 with TRBJ1-6; 8 bases are shared with TRBD1. CDR1 SGHTA and CDR2 FQGNSA come from the germline V gene. CDR3 length equals 14 residues. V shed 4 bases, J shed 9 bases, and the junction held 5 bases outside the gene matches. The CDR3 loop reads CASSSTGDGSPLHF. The CDR3 DNA reads TGTGCCAGCAGCTCGACAGGGGACGGTTCACCCCTCCACTTT. The entire variable domain, with the rest obtained from reference TRBV7-2 and TRBJ1-6, is as follows: GAGVSQSPSNKVTEKGKDVELRCDPISGHTALYWYRQSLGQGLEFLIYFQGNSAPDKSGLPSDRFSAERTGGSVSTLTIQRTQQEDSAVYLCASSSTGDGSPLHFGNGTRLTVT.

The rearrangement links TRBV19 to TRBJ1-5; no reliable D call. Germline loops: CDR1 LNHDA, CDR2 SQIVND (reference sequence). Trimming took off 1 base at V and 1 base at J, with 11 bases between the two ends. This CDR3 contains 16 residues. This CDR3 is CASSIVPQHSNQPQHF. CDR3 in DNA: TGTGCCAGTAGTATAGTCCCCCAACACAGCAATCAGCCCCAGCATTTT.

This clone was recorded only once. V usage is TRBV11-2 and J usage is TRBJ1-3; 8 bases align to TRBD1. With 3 bases clipped from V and 8 bases from J, the junction kept 3 bases outside the gene matches. Per germline, CDR1 SGHAT and CDR2 FQNNGV. The CDR3 length is 13 residues. The CDR3 nucleotides are TGTGCCAGCAGCTTTGGACAGGGCTACACCATATATTTT. Translation gives CASSFGQGYTIYF.

The V and J genes are TRBV20-1 and TRBJ1-2, with a weak D call TRBD1 (5 bases). Germline loops: CDR1 DFQATT, CDR2 SNEGSKA (reference sequence). The CDR3 covers 11 residues. Trimming removed 6 bases from V and 14 bases from J, with 19 bases in between. In DNA, the CDR3 is TGCAGTGCGTGGCGGACATCTTCATATACCTTC. Translation: CSAWRTSSYTF.

This clone was picked up a small number of times. The genes are TRBV27 and TRBJ2-7; 8 bases fit TRBD1. The V gene's germline CDR1 is MNHEY and CDR2 SMNVEV (reference sequence). J gave up 4 bases and V 6 bases, and 8 bases lay outside the gene matches. CDR3 length: 14 residues. The CDR3 loop reads CASRLRQGIYEQYF. The CDR3, as DNA: TGTGCCAGCAGGTTGAGACAGGGGATATACGAGCAGTACTTC.

This clone turned up a few times. This sequence joins TRBV19 and TRBJ1-2; possible D gene TRBD1, 5 bases. The V and J ends lost 2 bases and 4 bases respectively, with 11 bases between them. Germline V gene sequence: CDR1 LNHDA, CDR2 SQIVND (reference sequence). CDR3 length: 14 amino acids. For the CDR3, the DNA is TGTGCCAGTAGTATATCCGACAGTCCCTATGGCTACACCTTC. Amino acids: CASSISDSPYGYTF.

The rearrangement joins TRBV7-9 to TRBJ2-3, with D uncertain. The CDR3 is 14 amino acids. Trimming took 5 bases from V and 2 from J, leaving 11 bases between them. CDR1 is SEHNR, CDR2 FQNEAQ, per germline (reference sequence). DNA of the CDR3: TGTGCCAGCAGCCTAGGATGGAACACAGATACGCAGTATTTT. It specifies CASSLGWNTDTQYF.